The entry below gives a single T cell receptor (beta chain) sequence along with its context. No antigen is known for it. Base-call qualities are not available, and no considerably larger clone is one nucleotide away. The CDR3 numbers 17 residues from cysteine through phenylalanine. Here the CDR3 DNA is all that survives: 51 bases in frame from base 1. Trimmed from V: 0 bases; trimmed from J: 5 bases; junction bases lacking a gene match: 13. Via the germline V gene, CDR1 is SGHTS and CDR2 YDEGEE. The sample originates from a study of T cell changes during pregnancy in multiple sclerosis (dated by TCRdb to the late 2010s). Broadly, across the study: The study examined how the T cell repertoire changed over the course of pregnancy in women with multiple sclerosis.

Library prep was done by the immunoSEQ multiplex PCR assay. The table was pulled from immuneACCESS by TCRdb, which kept in-frame rearrangements only. Such tables lose some clones; where checked, under half of the loss comes from unresolved V genes, and the rest has no known cause. For this sample there are 70,000 to 100,000 clones; about 92% appear just once. The ten top clones hold more than 1.5% of the sample. Rearrangement joined TRBV5-8 to TRBJ2-7, with 8 bases matching TRBD1. The specimen was peripheral blood, collected in the first trimester of pregnancy. The receptor comes from a female donor with multiple sclerosis, enrolled in a pregnancy study. CDR3 sequence: CASSLGGTGRDRNEQYF. The nucleotide sequence is given as TGTGCCAGCAGCTTGGGCGGGACAGGACGTGATCGGAACGAGCAGTACTTC.